Following are 12 T cell receptor beta chains from one sample sequenced in a study of identical twins. TCRdb independently ran MiXCR on the 5' RACE reads; one entry per CDR3 protein. Among about 720,000 distinct CDR3 sequences listed, approximately 9% were seen once. The sample was also reused in another study, on yellow fever vaccine responses in identical twins.

Sequencing was done on a sample of PBMCs. All receptors come from a woman between 18 and 29 years old in good health.

The genes are TRBV7-6 and TRBJ2-7; unclear D gene. Trimming took 5 bases from V and 3 from J, leaving 11 bases between them. The length of the CDR3 is 13 residues. Germline V gene sequence: CDR1 SGHVS, CDR2 FNYEAQ. The CDR3 loop is CASSPKIFYEQYF. CDR3 coding DNA: TGTGCCAGCAGCCCCAAGATTTTCTACGAGCAGTACTTC.

The CDR3 reads CAISPGGLAAYNEQFF. CDR3 DNA: TGTGCCATCAGTCCAGGGGGACTAGCGGCCTACAATGAGCAGTTCTTC. The chain links TRBV10-3 to TRBJ2-1; 11 positions match TRBD2. Per germline, CDR1 ENHRY and CDR2 SYGVKD. The CDR3 spans 16 residues. Trimming cost V 5 bases and J 2 bases; bases outside gene matches: 5.

This chain uses TRBV7-9 with TRBJ1-1, with 7 bases that match TRBD1. V was clipped by 4 bases and J by 3 bases; unmatched bases: 11. The CDR3 length is 16 residues. Germline assignment: CDR1 SEHNR and CDR2 FQNEAQ (reference sequence). CDR3 sequence reads: CASSYMTGLGDTEAFF. The CDR3 nucleotides are TGTGCCAGCAGCTATATGACAGGGTTGGGAGACACTGAAGCTTTCTTT.

This clonotype was counted between two and nine times. This chain connects TRBV12-3 or TRBV12-4 to TRBJ2-5; 7 bases map to TRBD2. With 5 bases clipped from V and 9 bases from J, the junction kept 15 bases outside the gene matches. CDR3 length equals 15 residues. The CDR3 reads CASSPGGTPSAPQYF. The CDR3 bases are TGTGCCAGCAGTCCCGGGGGGACCCCCTCGGCGCCCCAGTACTTC.

V is TRBV7-9 and J is TRBJ2-7; D ambiguous. Trimming left V 2 bases short and J 0 bases short, with 11 bases between. This CDR3 comprises 15 residues. Germline lookup yields CDR1 SEHNR and CDR2 FQNEAQ (reference sequence). The CDR3 loop reads CASSLKPGSSYEQYF. CDR3 in DNA: TGTGCCAGCAGCTTAAAGCCAGGCAGCTCCTACGAGCAGTACTTC.

This chain uses TRBV11-1 with TRBJ2-7; unclear D gene. This CDR3 is built from 14 residues. The V and J ends lost 5 bases and 0 bases respectively, with 11 bases between them. Germline V gene lookup returns CDR1 SGHAT and CDR2 FQDESV (reference sequence). CDR3 in amino acids: CASSKQSPSYEQYF. Here the CDR3 DNA reads TGTGCCAGCAGCAAACAGAGTCCCTCCTACGAGCAGTACTTC. Combining the CDR3 with reference TRBV11-1 and TRBJ2-7 gives the whole variable domain EAEVAQSPRYKITEKSQAVAFWCDPISGHATLYWYRQILGQGPELLVQFQDESVVDDSQLPKDRFSAERLKGVDSTLKIQPAELGDSAMYLCASSKQSPSYEQYFGPGTRLTVT.

The chain has TRBV10-2 and TRBJ2-7, with 9 bases fitting TRBD2. CDR1 is WSHSY, CDR2 SAAADI, per germline. The CDR3 loop spans 16 amino acids. V lost 3 bases, J lost 7 bases, and 13 bases stayed unmatched. This CDR3 reads CASSDPSTSGSLEQYF. As DNA, the CDR3 is TGCGCCAGCAGTGACCCCTCGACTAGCGGATCCCTAGAGCAGTACTTC.

This clonotype was picked up many times. This rearrangement joins TRBV12-3 or TRBV12-4 to TRBJ1-1, with TRBD1 identical over 7 bases. The CDR3 spans 16 residues. J lost 0 bases, V lost 3 bases, and 7 bases had no gene match. The CDR3 loop is CASSFDRARLNTEAFF. The CDR3 DNA sequence: TGTGCCAGCAGTTTCGACAGGGCCCGTTTGAACACTGAAGCTTTCTTT.

The J gene is TRBJ1-6, the V gene TRBV5-6; 8 bases align to TRBD1. This CDR3 spans 16 amino acids. Looked up from germline, CDR1 is SGHDT and CDR2 is YYEEEE. V was clipped by 2 bases and J by 7 bases; unmatched bases: 8. The CDR3 DNA is TGTGCCAGCAGCTTCTTACCAGGGGGCGGAAATTCACCCCTCCACTTT. Protein product: CASSFLPGGGNSPLHF.

This clonotype was counted a few times. This chain uses TRBV12-3 or TRBV12-4 with TRBJ2-1; 7 nucleotides agree with TRBD1. The V segment lost 7 bases and the J segment 8 bases; nucleotides outside the gene matches: 5. The CDR3 totals 12 residues. CDR3 DNA sequence: TGTGCCAGCAAAAACAGGGGACATGAGCAGTTCTTC. Residues: CASKNRGHEQFF.

This clonotype was counted a few times. The chain is built from TRBV7-2 and TRBJ2-1; 8 bases fit TRBD2. The CDR3 extends over 17 amino acids. Germline assignment: CDR1 SGHTA and CDR2 FQGNSA. V shed 5 bases and J 6 bases; nucleotides not matched to a gene: 15. CDR3 bases: TGTGCCAGCAGCCGTCCCCCGCGGGGGGACCCTATCAATGAGCAGTTCTTC. The encoded protein is CASSRPPRGDPINEQFF. The variable domain in full, with the rest retrieved from reference TRBV7-2 and TRBJ2-1, is GAGVSQSPSNKVTEKGKDVELRCDPISGHTALYWYRQSLGQGLEFLIYFQGNSAPDKSGLPSDRFSAERTGGSVSTLTIQRTQQEDSAVYLCASSRPPRGDPINEQFFGPGTRLTVL.

Only a few counts were recorded for this clonotype. The J gene is TRBJ1-1, the V gene TRBV10-3; no firm D call. The CDR3 loop spans 13 amino acids. V was clipped by 2 bases and J by 1 base, with 5 bases between them. Germline-derived CDR1 and CDR2 are ENHRY and SYGVKD. The CDR3, as DNA: TGTGCCATCAGTGAGACAGAGAACACTGAAGCTTTCTTT. It codes for CAISETENTEAFF.